This record concerns one TCR beta chain sequence. Its antigen remains undetermined. Per-nucleotide qualities are absent, and no much larger clonotype sits a single base away. Genomic DNA was extracted from sorted cells for sequencing of the TCRbeta CDR3 region. TCRbeta CDR3 regions were sequenced using the immunoSEQ Assay. This is the immuneACCESS table as TCRdb keeps it, with only in-frame sequences that have V and J called. A part of the clones is gone; compared with another copy, unresolved V genes explain less than half, and the rest is unexplained. The sample table records some 96,000 clones; 80% to 95% of these occur just once. The ten largest clones take up approximately 0.55% of the sample. The CDR3 runs 17 residues from the cysteine to the phenylalanine. CDR3 DNA only is kept here, 51 bases in frame from base 1. V ends up 4 bases short and J 3 bases short, with an unmatched junction base count of 14. CDR1 and CDR2 are read off the germline V gene as SGHRS and YFSETQ.

Patients with a history of autoimmune disease or receiving systemic immunosuppression were excluded from the trial. In every dose cohort, peripheral blood was drawn for TCR sequencing at baseline, cycle 4 day 1, and cycle 7 day 1. Samples were obtained from an open-label, multicenter, first-in-human phase I dose-escalation trial of ivuxolimab. Adults with locally advanced or metastatic melanoma, renal cell carcinoma, hepatocellular carcinoma or head and neck squamous cell carcinoma were enrolled in the trial. Before TCR sequencing, CD4+ and CD8+ T cells were separately sorted from peripheral blood. This entry belongs to a study of OX40 agonist ivuxolimab in advanced cancers. The study in broad terms: The costimulatory receptor OX40 (CD134) was targeted by ivuxolimab, a fully human IgG2 agonistic monoclonal antibody. Intravenous ivuxolimab was administered to patients every 2 weeks at six dose levels: 0.01, 0.1, 0.3, 1.5, 3 and 10 mg/kg. Among the approximately 50 dose-escalation patients, roughly 20 had hepatocellular carcinoma, 15 melanoma, 9 renal cell carcinoma and 9 head and neck cancer. In the dose-escalation cohort, more than 80% of patients were male, and the mean age was 60 years with a range of about 20 to 90. Patients were allowed to have had prior anti-PD-1, anti-PD-L1 or anti-CTLA-4 therapy, and around two fifths of the dose-escalation patients had been treated with checkpoint inhibitors. Partial responses were achieved by three dose-escalation patients, of whom one had hepatocellular carcinoma and two had cutaneous melanoma. The point of sequencing TCRbeta in the periphery was to test whether ivuxolimab changed TCR sequence diversity and drove clonal T-cell expansion. The paper reports the monotherapy dose-escalation portion (N of about 50 patients) of the phase I ivuxolimab trial. Overall study results and their limits: At doses from 0.1 to 3.0 mg/kg, clonal expansion was seen in both CD4+ and CD8+ blood T cells between baseline and week 6. Low levels of normalized T-cell clonal expansion were also seen in some patients who did not respond. After ivuxolimab, more expanded clones were found on average in CD8+ T cells than in CD4+ T cells. The antigen specificity of the clonally expanded peripheral T cells was not determined. In partial responders in the 0.1-3.0 mg/kg groups, normalized peripheral clonal expansion was found to be among the lowest, especially among CD8+ T cells.

The sample here was CD4+ or CD8+ T cells sorted from blood, taken in a trial of the OX40 agonist ivuxolimab. The sequence joins TRBV5-1 to TRBJ2-3, with 7 bases matching TRBD1. This receptor was obtained from an adult with an advanced solid tumor such as melanoma, head and neck, liver or kidney cancer. The DNA sequence is as follows: TGCGCCAGCAGCCGCCTTGCCCGGGACAGCAGGACAGATACGCAGTATTTT. Translated, it reads CASSRLARDSRTDTQYF. With the portions outside the CDR3 filled from the reference TRBV5-1 and TRBJ2-3 genes, the complete variable region becomes KAGVTQTPRYLIKTRGQQVTLSCSPISGHRSVSWYQQTPGQGLQFLFEYFSETQRNKGNFPGRFSGRQFSNSRSEMNVSTLELGDSALYLCASSRLARDSRTDTQYFGPGTRLTVL.